Following are 27 T cell receptor beta chains from one sample sequenced in a study of high-grade serous ovarian cancer treatment subgroups. Tumor samples were taken before definitive surgery or chemotherapy. Profiling relied on immunoSEQ multiplex PCR, and the TCRdb table lists in-frame clones only, not all of them. The table lists over a thousand clones, around 63% of them singletons, with almost 10% in the top ten. Sequencing was carried out using tumor tissue. All receptors derive from a human donor with high-grade serous ovarian cancer.

J is TRBJ2-3 and V is TRBV2; 7 bases match TRBD2. Germline lookup yields CDR1 SNHLY and CDR2 FYNNEI. J gave up 6 bases and V 6 bases, and 9 bases lay outside the gene matches. This CDR3 region has 14 residues. CDR3 residues: CASRRTRGADTQYF. The CDR3 region has the DNA TGTGCCAGCAGGCGGACTAGGGGCGCGGATACGCAGTATTTT. The full variable domain, with the rest looked up from reference TRBV2 and TRBJ2-3, is EPEVTQTPSHQVTQMGQEVILRCVPISNHLYFYWYRQILGQKVEFLVSFYNNEISEKSEIFDDQFSVERPDGSNFTLKIRSTKLEDSAMYFCASRRTRGADTQYFGPGTRLTVL.

The J gene is TRBJ1-5, the V gene TRBV5-6, with TRBD1 matching over 10 bases. This CDR3 region has 15 residues. CDR1 is SGHDT and CDR2 is YYEEEE in the germline V gene. Unmatched junction bases numbered 7, after V lost 4 bases and J lost 6 bases. The CDR3 reads CASSPGQGLGQPQHF. The CDR3 DNA reads as TGTGCCAGCAGCCCGGGACAGGGGTTGGGTCAGCCCCAGCATTTT.

As DNA, the CDR3 is TGTGCCAGCAGTGACTCCTTGGGCACTGAAGCTTTCTTT. Translated: CASSDSLGTEAFF. The V and J genes are TRBV6-4 and TRBJ1-1; unclear D gene. The CDR3 is made up of 13 amino acids. V was cut by 0 bases and J by 4 bases, with 6 bases left in between. Germline lookup yields CDR1 MRHNA and CDR2 SNTAGT.

This chain joins TRBV19 and TRBJ2-3; 7 bases agree with TRBD2. J gave up 3 bases and V 5 bases, and 11 bases lay outside the gene matches. Per germline, CDR1 LNHDA and CDR2 SQIVND (reference sequence). The CDR3 length is 16 residues. DNA for the CDR3: TGTGCCAGTAGTCACTCGGGGGGTAAAGGGACAGATACGCAGTATTTT. The encoded protein is CASSHSGGKGTDTQYF. The full variable domain, rest sourced from reference TRBV19 and TRBJ2-3, is DGGITQSPKYLFRKEGQNVTLSCEQNLNHDAMYWYRQDPGQGLRLIYYSQIVNDFQKGDIAEGYSVSREKKESFPLTVTSAQKNPTAFYLCASSHSGGKGTDTQYFGPGTRLTVL.

The chain couples TRBV15 to TRBJ1-2, with D possibly matching TRBD1 (6 bases). V was shortened by 3 bases and J by 8 bases, with 22 bases between the two germline ends. This CDR3 contains 16 residues. The germline gives CDR1 LNHNV, CDR2 YYDKDF (reference sequence). The DNA for the CDR3 is TGTGCCACCAGCAGCCTTTCAGGGGTTACGACTGAGGGCTACACCTTC. Protein sequence: CATSSLSGVTTEGYTF.

This clone was recorded a few times. CDR3 protein: CASSSWTSGAGELFF. Here the CDR3 DNA reads TGTGCCAGCAGTTCTTGGACTAGCGGGGCCGGGGAGCTGTTTTTT. The rearrangement links TRBV27 to TRBJ2-2; 12 positions match TRBD2. This CDR3 has 15 residues. With V trimmed by 4 bases and J by 6 bases, 3 bases remained unmatched. The germline gives CDR1 MNHEY, CDR2 SMNVEV (reference sequence).

The CDR3 DNA reads as TGTGCCATCAGTGAGGGACAGGGGGCGCGACTAGGTCAGCCCCAGCATTTT. This codes for CAISEGQGARLGQPQHF. The V gene is TRBV10-3, the J gene TRBJ1-5, with TRBD1 matching 11 bases. Germline-derived CDR1 and CDR2 are ENHRY and SYGVKD. V lost 2 bases to trimming and J lost 6 bases; unmatched junction nucleotides: 9. The CDR3 is 17 residues long.

This clone was observed once. The gene calls are TRBV7-2 and TRBJ1-2; D gene uncertain. CDR3 length: 13 amino acids. Germline V gives CDR1 SGHTA, CDR2 FQGNSA. V was clipped by 3 bases and J by 4 bases, with 9 bases between them. This CDR3 is CASSFDGPYGYTF. In nucleotides, the CDR3 is TGTGCCAGCAGCTTCGACGGACCCTATGGCTACACCTTC.

This clone occurred a few times. The V gene is TRBV7-9, the J gene TRBJ2-7, with TRBD1 matching 9 bases. Trimming at V came to 3 bases and at J to 2 bases, leaving 5 bases not matched to a gene. The length of the CDR3 is 15 residues. Germline V CDR1 and CDR2: SEHNR, FQNEAQ (reference sequence). This CDR3 reads CASSFFGTGTYEQYF. In nucleotides, the CDR3 is TGTGCCAGCAGCTTCTTCGGGACAGGGACCTACGAGCAGTACTTC.

J is TRBJ2-1 and V is TRBV6-5; D is ambiguous. This CDR3 contains 13 residues. CDR1 is MNHEY, CDR2 SVGAGI, per germline. Trimming took 4 bases from V and 3 from J, leaving 7 bases between them. CDR3 residues: CASSSTDYNEQFF. CDR3 sequence (DNA): TGTGCCAGCAGTTCCACGGACTACAATGAGCAGTTCTTC.

V and J are TRBV10-3 and TRBJ2-7; 7 nucleotides line up with TRBD1. The CDR3 length is 12 residues. After removal of 10 bases from V and 2 bases from J, the junction contained 5 bases not matched to a gene. Germline lookup yields CDR1 ENHRY and CDR2 SYGVKD. The CDR3 DNA follows: TGTGCCACCGGACAGGAAACCTACGAGCAGTACTTC. Translation: CATGQETYEQYF.

The chain has TRBV25-1 and TRBJ2-1; TRBD2 is a possible D gene (6 bases). Trimming took off 3 bases at V and 4 bases at J, with 22 bases between the two ends. Germline V lookup: CDR1 MGHDK, CDR2 SYGVNS. The CDR3 is 18 amino acids. CDR3 in amino acids: CASSDPAAASVFYNEQFF. The CDR3 DNA sequence: TGTGCCAGCAGTGACCCCGCCGCGGCTAGCGTATTTTACAATGAGCAGTTCTTC.

The CDR3 coding sequence is TGTGCCAGCAGCTTGAGTACTACGCCCTACGAGCAGTACTTC. Translated: CASSLSTTPYEQYF. The rearrangement joins TRBV11-3 to TRBJ2-7; no definite D call. CDR1 is SGHNT and CDR2 is YENEEA in the germline V gene. The CDR3 totals 14 residues. The V end was cut by 3 bases, the J end by 2 bases, with 11 bases between.

The rearrangement links TRBV23-1 to TRBJ2-7; D remains unclear. TRBV23-1 is treated as an ORF (open reading frame) with a function not yet certain. This CDR3 is built from 8 residues. The germline V and J ends were trimmed by 2 bases and 13 bases, with 3 bases remaining between them. The CDR3 here is CASSQTYF. In DNA form, the CDR3 reads TGCGCCAGCAGTCAAACCTACTTC.

This clone was counted between two and nine times. The V and J genes are TRBV19 and TRBJ1-5, with no clear D. CDR3 length equals 15 residues. V was trimmed by 0 bases and J by 3 bases, leaving 9 bases between them. Germline V gives CDR1 LNHDA, CDR2 SQIVND (reference sequence). In nucleotides, the CDR3 is TGTGCCAGTAGTATAGATTTGACTTCCAATCAGCCCCAGCATTTT. This translates into CASSIDLTSNQPQHF.

The rearrangement joins TRBV6-1 to TRBJ2-7; perhaps TRBD2 as D (5 bases). V was cut by 8 bases and J by 4 bases, with 12 bases left in between. CDR1 and CDR2 from the germline V gene are MNHNS and SASEGT. The CDR3 has 12 amino acids. CDR3 in amino acids: CASQDWVYEQYF. In DNA, the CDR3 is TGTGCCAGCCAGGACTGGGTGTACGAGCAGTACTTC.

The chain links TRBV19 to TRBJ2-1, with unresolved D. Trimming shortened V by 3 bases and J by 9 bases, and 9 bases separated the two germline ends. Germline CDR1 and CDR2: LNHDA and SQIVND (reference sequence). This CDR3 region has 12 residues. The CDR3 bases are TGTGCCAGTAGTATTGGGCAAACTGAGCAGTTCTTC. Residues: CASSIGQTEQFF.

V gene TRBV5-1 combines with J gene TRBJ1-3; 7 bases align to TRBD1. The CDR3 is 15 amino acids. V lost 1 base and J lost 0; bases outside the gene matches: 1. The germline V gene encodes CDR1 SGHRS and CDR2 YFSETQ. The CDR3 spells CASSLTGDSGNTIYF. The CDR3, as DNA: TGCGCCAGCAGCTTGACAGGGGACTCTGGAAACACCATATATTTT.

The CDR3 nucleotides are TGTGCCAGCAGCTTATGGGGACAGGCGGCCTACGAGCAGTACTTC. The encoded protein is CASSLWGQAAYEQYF. This chain uses TRBV7-2 with TRBJ2-7; 8 bases are a match to TRBD1. The CDR3 is 15 residues long. J gave up 2 bases and V 2 bases, and 5 bases lay outside the gene matches. The germline gives CDR1 SGHTA, CDR2 FQGNSA.

The chain employs TRBV19 and TRBJ2-7, with D perhaps matching TRBD1 or TRBD2 (5 bases each). V lost 3 bases, J lost 0 bases, and 9 bases lay in between. From germline, CDR1 is LNHDA and CDR2 SQIVND (reference sequence). The CDR3 is 14 amino acids. The CDR3 sequence is CASSIGASSYEQYF. Written as DNA, the CDR3 is TGTGCCAGTAGTATCGGGGCGAGCTCCTACGAGCAGTACTTC.

The J gene is TRBJ1-3, the V gene TRBV28, with D uncertain. Germline V gene data show CDR1 as MDHEN and CDR2 as SYDVKM. Trimming left V 5 bases short and J 4 bases short, with 15 bases between. The CDR3 covers 15 residues. The CDR3 DNA sequence: TGTGCCAGCAGTGCGCCCCCCTCGGGAGGAAACACCATATATTTT. It translates to CASSAPPSGGNTIYF.

The rearrangement uses TRBV12-1 and TRBJ2-7; the table's D call, TRBD1, was not checked against the DNA. TRBV12-1 is classified as a pseudogene. The CDR3 sequence is 16 residues long. The CDR3 DNA reads as TGTGCCAGCAGCTTAGGGACAGGGCAGGGCTCCTACGAGCAGTACTTC. This translates into CASSLGTGQGSYEQYF.

The chain joins TRBV19 to TRBJ2-2; 8 nucleotides match TRBD1. V was pared by 7 bases and J by 5 bases, with 9 bases of the junction left unmatched. The CDR3 consists of 15 residues. Germline values: CDR1 LNHDA, CDR2 SQIVND (reference sequence). CDR3 coding DNA: TGTGCCAGTAAGGTTGCAGGGGGCCGTACCGGGGAGCTGTTTTTT. Protein sequence: CASKVAGGRTGELFF.

This chain uses TRBV7-5 with TRBJ1-1. TRBV7-5 is annotated as a pseudogene. The CDR3 consists of 12 residues. The DNA for the CDR3 is TGTGCCAGCAGCTCGGGGGGAACTGAAGCTTTCTTT. It is translated as CASSSGGTEAFF.

This clone was seen a single time. The chain couples TRBV9 to TRBJ2-7; 8 nucleotides align to TRBD1. The length of the CDR3 is 14 residues. Germline V gene sequence: CDR1 SGDLS, CDR2 YYNGEE. V shed 0 bases, J shed 5 bases, and the junction held 4 bases outside the gene matches. The CDR3 nucleotides read TGTGCCAGCAGCGTAGGGACAGGGCTCCACGAGCAGTACTTC. Its translation: CASSVGTGLHEQYF.

The V gene is TRBV27, the J gene TRBJ2-5; possibly TRBD2 for D (6 bases). Per the germline V gene, CDR1 is MNHEY and CDR2 is SMNVEV (reference sequence). This CDR3 contains 18 residues. The V gene lost 3 bases and the J gene lost 4 bases, with 24 bases spanning the gap. Here the CDR3 DNA reads TGTGCCAGCAGTTTTAAGGTTTCCCTACCGGGACTTGGAGAGACCCAGTACTTC. This sequence encodes CASSFKVSLPGLGETQYF.

This clone has more than one count but fewer than ten. V is TRBV2 and J is TRBJ2-7, with TRBD2 matching over 8 bases. With V trimmed by 0 bases and J by 3 bases, 1 base remained unmatched. The germline V gene encodes CDR1 SNHLY and CDR2 FYNNEI. The CDR3 length is 14 residues. Here the CDR3 reads CASSEAGLDYEQYF. CDR3 in DNA: TGTGCCAGCAGTGAAGCGGGACTAGACTACGAGCAGTACTTC.